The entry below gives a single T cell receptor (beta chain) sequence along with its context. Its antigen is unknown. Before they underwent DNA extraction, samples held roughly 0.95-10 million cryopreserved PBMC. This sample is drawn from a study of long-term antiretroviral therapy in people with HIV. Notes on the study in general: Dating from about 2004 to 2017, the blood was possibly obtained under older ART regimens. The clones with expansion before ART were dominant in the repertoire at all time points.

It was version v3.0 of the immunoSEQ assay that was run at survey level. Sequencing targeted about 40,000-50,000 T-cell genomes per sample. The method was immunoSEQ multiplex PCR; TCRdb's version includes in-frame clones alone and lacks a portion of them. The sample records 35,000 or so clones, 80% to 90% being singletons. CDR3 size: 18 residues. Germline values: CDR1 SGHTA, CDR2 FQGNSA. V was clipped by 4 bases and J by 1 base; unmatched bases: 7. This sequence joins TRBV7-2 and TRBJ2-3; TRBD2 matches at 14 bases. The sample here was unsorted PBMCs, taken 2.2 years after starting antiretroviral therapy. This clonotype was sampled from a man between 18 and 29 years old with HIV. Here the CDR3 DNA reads TGTGCCAGCAGCTGGACACCGGGACTAGCGGGGGGCACAGATACGCAGTATTTT. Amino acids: CASSWTPGLAGGTDTQYF.